The 14 T cell receptor beta chains below were found in one sample sequenced in a study of cytomegalovirus exposure and HLA in healthy donors (dated by TCRdb to 2016 to 2017). The library was made by the immunoSEQ multiplex PCR assay. The multiplex PCR relied on a mix of 60 forward primers for TCR Vbeta segments and 13 reverse primers for TCR Jbeta segments. The table comes from immuneACCESS by way of TCRdb, which keeps in-frame sequences with V and J called. Part of the clones is missing from these tables; in studies checked, under half for an unresolved V gene and the rest for unknown reasons. The sample contains about 83,000 clones, more than 70% of them found a single time. The leading ten clones occupy roughly 4.2% of the sample. The sample comprised PBMCs. The receptor source for this set is a man aged 60 to 75 in good health and CMV-seronegative.

V and J are TRBV11-3 and TRBJ2-2; 7 nucleotides align to TRBD1. The CDR3 runs to 15 residues. Germline V gene lookup returns CDR1 SGHNT and CDR2 YENEEA. V lost 5 bases and J lost 5; bases outside the gene matches: 8. This CDR3 is CASSRRTGATGELFF. In nucleotides, the CDR3 is TGTGCCAGCAGCCGCCGGACAGGAGCTACCGGGGAGCTGTTTTTT.

The gene calls are TRBV30 and TRBJ1-1; no firm D call. Trimming removed 0 bases from V and 0 bases from J, with 5 bases in between. The CDR3 runs to 13 residues. Per germline, CDR1 GTSNPN and CDR2 SVGIG (reference sequence). The CDR3 loop is CAWSVTVNTEAFF. The CDR3 DNA sequence: TGTGCCTGGAGTGTTACGGTGAACACTGAAGCTTTCTTT.

This chain joins TRBV19 and TRBJ1-5, with D uncertain. The V end was cut by 5 bases, the J end by 4 bases, with 15 bases between. The CDR3 length is 15 residues. Germline CDR1 is LNHDA and CDR2 is SQIVND (reference sequence). Here the CDR3 DNA reads TGTGCCAGTAGTGCCGGCTGGGTCGGGAATCAGCCCCAGCATTTT. The encoded protein is CASSAGWVGNQPQHF. The variable domain in full, with the rest retrieved from reference TRBV19 and TRBJ1-5, is DGGITQSPKYLFRKEGQNVTLSCEQNLNHDAMYWYRQDPGQGLRLIYYSQIVNDFQKGDIAEGYSVSREKKESFPLTVTSAQKNPTAFYLCASSAGWVGNQPQHFGDGTRLSIL.

The V call is TRBV9, the J call TRBJ1-2; 7 nucleotides line up with TRBD1. Trimming cost V 3 bases and J 3 bases; bases outside gene matches: 11. This CDR3 is built from 16 residues. Germline V gene data show CDR1 as SGDLS and CDR2 as YYNGEE. This chain's CDR3 is CASSAPKGQVDYGYTF. CDR3 sequence (DNA): TGTGCCAGCAGCGCACCGAAAGGACAGGTCGACTATGGCTACACCTTC.

The chain couples TRBV11-3 to TRBJ2-1; TRBD2 aligns across 7 bases. J gave up 4 bases and V 4 bases, and 4 bases lay outside the gene matches. Germline lookup yields CDR1 SGHNT and CDR2 YENEEA. The CDR3 is 14 residues long. The CDR3 DNA is TGTGCCAGCAGCTCGGGACTACCTTACAATGAGCAGTTCTTC. The encoded protein is CASSSGLPYNEQFF. The variable domain in full, completed from reference TRBV11-3 and TRBJ2-1, reads EAGVVQSPRYKIIEKKQPVAFWCNPISGHNTLYWYLQNLGQGPELLIRYENEEAVDDSQLPKDRFSAERLKGVDSTLKIQPAELGDSAVYLCASSSGLPYNEQFFGPGTRLTVL.

In this sample, this clone turned up many times. This sequence joins TRBV6-5 and TRBJ2-7; tentative D call: TRBD1 (7 bases). V shed 5 bases and J shed 3 bases, with 14 bases lying between them. Per the germline V gene, CDR1 is MNHEY and CDR2 is SVGAGI. The CDR3 totals 14 residues. The CDR3 is CASSQEGALYEQYF. The CDR3 DNA follows: TGTGCCAGCAGTCAGGAGGGGGCCCTCTACGAGCAGTACTTC.

The gene calls are TRBV7-8 and TRBJ1-6; TRBD1 is a possible D gene (6 bases). Germline V CDR1 and CDR2: SGHVS, FQNEAQ. V was pared by 1 base and J by 11 bases, with 18 bases between. The CDR3 sequence is 16 residues long. The CDR3: CASSLGTPGVFAPLHF. The CDR3 DNA reads as TGTGCCAGCAGCTTAGGCACCCCAGGGGTTTTTGCACCCCTCCACTTT.

This sequence joins TRBV4-1 and TRBJ2-5; 9 bases align to TRBD2. V shed 0 bases and J 4 bases; nucleotides not matched to a gene: 15. Per germline, CDR1 MGHRA and CDR2 YSYEKL. The CDR3 is 19 amino acids. CDR3 sequence (DNA): TGCGCCAGCAGCCAAGATGAATCACTAGCGGGTCCCCTCGGAGAGACCCAGTACTTC. Amino acid sequence: CASSQDESLAGPLGETQYF.

The CDR3 protein is CASSPLRTFTDTQYF. The CDR3 nucleotides are TGTGCCAGCAGCCCTCTACGGACTTTCACAGATACGCAGTATTTT. The genes are TRBV7-8 and TRBJ2-3; the D gene is possibly TRBD2 (5 bases). The germline V and J ends were trimmed by 5 bases and 2 bases, with 14 bases remaining between them. This CDR3 has 15 amino acids. Per the germline V gene, CDR1 is SGHVS and CDR2 is FQNEAQ.

This clone came up a few times. This chain connects TRBV5-5 to TRBJ1-3; D uncertain. The germline V gene has CDR1 SGHKS and CDR2 YYEKEE (reference sequence). Trimming pared 4 bases from V and 0 bases from J, leaving 8 bases between. The CDR3 covers 14 residues. This CDR3 reads CASSPAGSGNTIYF. The DNA of the CDR3 is TGTGCCAGCAGCCCGGCGGGCTCTGGAAACACCATATATTTT.

The rearrangement joins TRBV21-1 to TRBJ2-3; the table's D gene call, TRBD1, was not cross checked with the DNA. TRBV21-1 is an annotated pseudogene. This CDR3 region has 18 residues. The CDR3 DNA sequence: TGTGCCAGCAGCAAAGAGAGGACAGGGGGGTTAAGGACAGATACGCAGTATTTT. As protein: CASSKERTGGLRTDTQYF.

The chain combines TRBV6-1 with TRBJ2-2, with 8 positions matching TRBD2. In germline, CDR1 is MNHNS, CDR2 SASEGT. The V segment lost 7 bases and the J segment 4 bases; nucleotides outside the gene matches: 5. The CDR3 covers 14 residues. In DNA form, the CDR3 reads TGTGCCAGCACCCGGGGGGGGCTCACCGGGGAGCTGTTTTTT. Protein: CASTRGGLTGELFF.

A remark on this clone: The same CDR3 arises from other DNA sequences in this sample as well. V is TRBV9 and J is TRBJ1-5, with D perhaps matching TRBD1 (5 bases). CDR1 is SGDLS and CDR2 is YYNGEE in the germline V gene. This CDR3 is 14 amino acids long. Trimming pared 3 bases from V and 0 bases from J, leaving 7 bases between. CDR3 amino acids: CASSADSSNQPQHF. The CDR3 bases are TGTGCCAGCAGCGCTGACAGTAGCAATCAGCCCCAGCATTTT.

V and J are TRBV9 and TRBJ2-5; the match to TRBD2 covers 11 bases. Matching the DNA end better, TRBJ2-7 makes the J call doubtful. There are 15 residues in the CDR3. Per germline, CDR1 SGDLS and CDR2 YYNGEE. This CDR3 reads CASSVLAGGTYEQYF. The CDR3 coding sequence is TGTGCCAGCAGCGTTCTAGCGGGGGGAACCTACGAGCAGTACTTC.